This TCR beta chain was identified during a study of lymphopenia after photon versus proton radiotherapy. A remark on this clone: Its matching antigen is unknown.

Study-level points and caveats: After the lymphocyte nadir, photon-treated repertoires showed oligoclonal expansion, especially of CD8+ Temra cells. In patients who died, overall survival fell as post-nadir TCR diversity dropped more. Survival link was tested only in deceased patients; proton benefit remains a possibility. Photon-treated patients lost naive T cells and TCR diversity; proton-treated stayed stable.

This table comes from immunoSEQ multiplex PCR, and its TCRdb copy is limited to in-frame clones, with some not included. Here the sample spans about 70,000 clones, around 87% being singletons. The CDR3 runs to 15 residues. Per the germline V gene, CDR1 is SGHNT and CDR2 is YENEEA. The J segment lost 8 bases and the V segment lost 5 bases, leaving 11 bases of the junction unmatched. The sample consisted of peripheral blood, taken from a patient treated with proton-based radiotherapy. The chain joins TRBV11-3 to TRBJ1-2; 10 positions agree with TRBD1. The clonotype was recovered from an elderly man with esophageal cancer. CDR3 amino acids: CASSPAGQGVEGYTF. The CDR3 coding sequence is TGTGCCAGCAGCCCAGCCGGACAGGGGGTGGAAGGCTACACCTTC.